Below are 17 T cell receptor beta chains sequenced from a single sample in a study of blood T cell repertoires in COVID-19. Assay used: immunoSEQ multiplex PCR; TCRdb lists only in-frame clones, some missing. The data contain about 210,000 clones, roughly 78% of them singletons. The sequencing input was peripheral blood. These receptors were taken from a woman aged 40 to 50 with acute or convalescent COVID-19.

This clone was seen a handful of times. This chain connects TRBV27 to TRBJ1-1; no definite D call. V was cut by 4 bases and J by 11 bases, with 17 bases left in between. Germline CDR1 MNHEY, CDR2 SMNVEV (reference sequence). This CDR3 has 13 residues. Written as DNA, the CDR3 is TGTGCCAGCAGTTCGAGTATGTGGGCGGGGGCTTTCTTT. It translates to CASSSSMWAGAFF.

This chain links TRBV9 with TRBJ1-1; no reliable D call. The CDR3 runs to 13 residues. V dropped 2 bases and J dropped 1 base, with 6 bases sitting between them. CDR1 is SGDLS, CDR2 YYNGEE, per germline. The CDR3 DNA reads as TGTGCCAGCAGCGTTGATAGGAACACTGAAGCTTTCTTT. Protein: CASSVDRNTEAFF.

The chain employs TRBV21-1 and TRBJ1-5; whether TRBD1, the table's D call, matches the DNA was not checked. TRBV21-1 constitutes a pseudogene. The CDR3 consists of 15 residues. The CDR3 DNA is TGTGCCAGCCGCAGGGGGCCCCGTCAGGATCAGCCCCAGCATTTT. It yields the protein CASRRGPRQDQPQHF.

The CDR3 loop is CASSQLRDSQASGNTIYF. The CDR3 region has the DNA TGTGCCAGCAGCCAACTCCGGGACAGTCAGGCCTCTGGAAACACCATATATTTT. This sequence joins TRBV3-1 (or the pseudogene TRBV3-2) and TRBJ1-3, with 7 nucleotides matching TRBD1. Germline-derived CDR1 and CDR2 are LGHDT and YNNKEL (reference sequence). The CDR3 spans 18 residues. V shed 2 bases, J shed 0 bases, and the junction held 10 bases outside the gene matches.

This sequence joins TRBV21-1 and TRBJ1-2. TRBV21-1 represents a pseudogene. The CDR3 covers 16 residues. The CDR3 nucleotides are TGTGCCAGCAGCAAAGTCCCTCGGGTGATGTCGTGGGGCTACACCTTC. Translated, it gives CASSKVPRVMSWGYTF.

The rearrangement joins TRBV7-2 to TRBJ2-7; D perhaps matches TRBD2 (5 bases). CDR1 is SGHTA, CDR2 FQGNSA, per germline. The CDR3 covers 14 residues. V shed 2 bases and J shed 1 base, with 9 bases lying between them. The CDR3 sequence: CASSLYGGSYEQYF. In DNA, the CDR3 is TGTGCCAGCAGCTTATATGGCGGGTCCTACGAGCAGTACTTC.

This chain joins TRBV18 and TRBJ2-1, with 11 bases lining up with TRBD2. CDR1 KGHSH and CDR2 LQKENI come from the germline V gene. This CDR3 comprises 15 residues. V dropped 2 bases and J dropped 7; count of bases not matched to a gene: 4. This CDR3 is CASSPTTSGTNEQFF. As DNA, the CDR3 is TGTGCCAGCTCACCAACGACTAGCGGGACTAATGAGCAGTTCTTC.

This chain links TRBV24-1 with TRBJ2-7, with 8 bases identical to TRBD1. The germline V gene encodes CDR1 KGHDR and CDR2 SFDVKD. Germline trimming cut 9 bases from V and 5 bases from J; bases unmatched to any gene: 8. This CDR3 region has 13 residues. CDR3 amino acids: CATRTGKINEQYF. The CDR3 DNA follows: TGTGCCACCCGGACAGGGAAGATCAACGAGCAGTACTTC.

V usage is TRBV5-1 and J usage is TRBJ1-1; a weak D match, TRBD1 (6 bases). V was trimmed by 0 bases and J by 13 bases, leaving 16 bases between them. The CDR3 contains 13 residues. The V gene's germline CDR1 is SGHRS and CDR2 YFSETQ. CDR3 loop: CASSLGDNKRDFF. In DNA, the CDR3 is TGCGCCAGCAGCTTGGGGGACAACAAGAGGGATTTCTTT.

V is TRBV6-5 and J is TRBJ2-1; 10 nucleotides line up with TRBD1. Germline CDR1 reads MNHEY; CDR2 reads SVGAGI. The J segment lost 8 bases and the V segment lost 4 bases, leaving 11 bases of the junction unmatched. This CDR3 is built from 16 residues. The CDR3 DNA reads TGTGCCAGCAGTTTCGCCTCCGGGACAGGGGACCATGAGCAGTTCTTC. Amino acid sequence: CASSFASGTGDHEQFF.

The gene calls are TRBV20-1 and TRBJ2-5; unclear D gene. V lost 3 bases, J lost 1 base, and 12 bases lay in between. The CDR3 covers 14 residues. Germline CDR1 reads DFQATT; CDR2 reads SNEGSKA (reference sequence). CDR3 sequence: CSASTRHTQETQYF. The CDR3 nucleotides read TGCAGTGCTAGTACTCGACACACCCAAGAGACCCAGTACTTC.

The chain combines TRBV3-1 (or the pseudogene TRBV3-2) with TRBJ1-4; D is undetermined. CDR1 LGHDT and CDR2 YNNKEL come from the germline V gene (reference sequence). CDR3 size: 15 residues. Trimming left V 1 base short and J 8 bases short, with 14 bases between. CDR3 loop: CASSQGGGFYEKLFF. The CDR3, as DNA: TGTGCCAGCAGCCAAGGGGGAGGGTTTTACGAAAAACTGTTTTTT.

This clone was counted a few times. V and J are TRBV19 and TRBJ1-5; D perhaps matches TRBD1 (5 bases). The CDR3 contains 16 residues. The germline V and J ends were trimmed by 3 bases and 4 bases, with 16 bases remaining between them. The germline gives CDR1 LNHDA, CDR2 SQIVND (reference sequence). CDR3 DNA: TGTGCCAGTAGTATCCAGGGTCAACGGCTGAATCAGCCCCAGCATTTT. Translation gives CASSIQGQRLNQPQHF.

The V call is TRBV6-5, the J call TRBJ1-2; 7 bases are shared with TRBD1. CDR1 and CDR2 from the germline V gene are MNHEY and SVGAGI. The CDR3 runs to 14 residues. The junction had 7 bases not matched to a gene; V was cut back by 2 bases and J by 7 bases. CDR3 loop: CASSYGTETPGYTF. CDR3 bases: TGTGCCAGCAGTTACGGGACAGAGACTCCTGGCTACACCTTC.

The V gene is TRBV28, the J gene TRBJ2-3; 7 bases map to TRBD1. From germline, CDR1 is MDHEN and CDR2 SYDVKM. The CDR3 totals 13 residues. Unmatched junction bases numbered 10, after V lost 10 bases and J lost 6 bases. The CDR3 DNA reads TGTGCCACCCGGGACAGCGGTTGGGATACGCAGTATTTT. This codes for CATRDSGWDTQYF.

The chain joins TRBV5-1 to TRBJ2-7; TRBD2 agrees at 9 bases. Germline assignment: CDR1 SGHRS and CDR2 YFSETQ. With 5 bases clipped from V and 6 bases from J, the junction kept 9 bases outside the gene matches. There are 14 residues in the CDR3. CDR3 residues: CASSSGTSWSEQYF. The CDR3 DNA is TGCGCCAGCAGTTCCGGGACTAGCTGGAGCGAGCAGTACTTC.

This chain joins TRBV19 and TRBJ1-1; weak D call: TRBD1 (6 bases). The CDR3 runs 13 residues. V was shortened by 7 bases and J by 0 bases, with 9 bases between the two germline ends. Per the germline V gene, CDR1 is LNHDA and CDR2 is SQIVND (reference sequence). The CDR3 DNA sequence: TGTGCCAGTAATGACAGGATGAACACTGAAGCTTTCTTT. Protein sequence: CASNDRMNTEAFF.